These 32 T cell receptor beta chains were all obtained from the same sample, sequenced in a study of prognosis after radiotherapy for stage I lung cancer. Genomic DNA yielded TCR beta CDR3, amplified by two-round multiplex PCR. Specific primers for each TRBV and TRBJ gene were what first-round PCR used. TCRdb itself ran the multiplex PCR reads through MiXCR, one entry per CDR3 protein. The sample consists of about 35,000 distinct CDR3 sequences, approximately 35% of them appearing once. This specimen was PBMCs, taken before or after stereotactic body radiation therapy (not recorded which). These receptors were obtained from a donor over 45 with non-small cell lung cancer.

This clonotype was picked up many times. The chain uses TRBV5-1 and TRBJ2-2; the D is unclear. Trimming removed 3 bases at V and 1 base at J, with 10 bases between. There are 15 residues in the CDR3. Germline loops: CDR1 SGHRS, CDR2 YFSETQ. The CDR3 sequence: CASSWTAQNTGELFF. The CDR3 DNA sequence: TGCGCCAGCAGCTGGACCGCTCAGAACACCGGGGAGCTGTTTTTT.

For this clonotype: At one end the junction does not follow the germline gene, possibly because of a read error. V and J are TRBV11-2 and TRBJ2-7, with a tentative D call TRBD1 (6 bases). Germline V CDR1 and CDR2: SGHAT, FQNNGV. The length of the CDR3 is 12 residues. CDR3 bases: TGTGCCAGCAGCTCCCCCAGGGGCATCTCTAACTTC. Encoded protein: CASSSPRGISNF.

This clonotype was recorded at least ten times. The V and J genes are TRBV5-4 and TRBJ1-2; TRBD1 agrees at 10 bases. The CDR3 covers 14 residues. The V segment lost 5 bases and the J segment 3 bases; nucleotides outside the gene matches: 4. From germline, CDR1 is SGHNT and CDR2 YYREEE (reference sequence). CDR3: CASSRTGGYYGYTF. The CDR3 nucleotides are TGTGCCAGCAGTCGGACAGGGGGATACTATGGCTACACCTTC.

This clonotype was seen many times. The chain links TRBV28 to TRBJ1-4; D unresolved. This CDR3 has 14 residues. From germline, CDR1 is MDHEN and CDR2 SYDVKM. With 3 bases removed from V and 0 bases from J, the gap between germline ends came to 5 bases. This chain's CDR3 is CASSFQTTNEKLFF. In nucleotides, the CDR3 is TGTGCCAGCAGTTTTCAGACAACTAATGAAAAACTGTTTTTT. The full variable domain, in which reference TRBV28 and TRBJ1-4 provide the parts outside the CDR3, is DVKVTQSSRYLVKRTGEKVFLECVQDMDHENMFWYRQDPGLGLRLIYFSYDVKMKEKGDIPEGYSVSREKKERFSLILESASTNQTSMYLCASSFQTTNEKLFFGSGTQLSVL.

The chain combines TRBV5-1 with TRBJ2-7; TRBD1 is a possible D gene (6 bases). The V end lost 0 bases, the J end lost 2 bases, and 15 bases lay between the germline ends. Germline V CDR1 and CDR2: SGHRS, YFSETQ. The CDR3 is 16 residues long. This CDR3 reads CASSLGGQIGAYEQYF. The DNA of the CDR3 is TGCGCCAGCAGCTTGGGTGGACAGATAGGTGCCTACGAGCAGTACTTC. Together with reference TRBV5-1 and TRBJ2-7, the CDR3 gives the full variable domain: KAGVTQTPRYLIKTRGQQVTLSCSPISGHRSVSWYQQTPGQGLQFLFEYFSETQRNKGNFPGRFSGRQFSNSRSEMNVSTLELGDSALYLCASSLGGQIGAYEQYFGPGTRLTVT.

This clonotype occurred many times. This chain links TRBV11-3 with TRBJ2-1, with D maybe TRBD2 (6 bases). Trimming stripped 5 bases from V and 2 bases from J, with 19 bases between. CDR3 length: 17 residues. Germline loops: CDR1 SGHNT, CDR2 YENEEA. The CDR3 DNA sequence: TGTGCCAGCAGCCTGCCATGGGGGGACTCCCCCTACAATGAGCAGTTCTTC. Its translation: CASSLPWGDSPYNEQFF. Full variable domain (rest looked up from reference TRBV11-3 and TRBJ2-1): EAGVVQSPRYKIIEKKQPVAFWCNPISGHNTLYWYLQNLGQGPELLIRYENEEAVDDSQLPKDRFSAERLKGVDSTLKIQPAELGDSAVYLCASSLPWGDSPYNEQFFGPGTRLTVL.

This clonotype was detected ten times or more. CDR3 protein: CASSPTGGDTGELFF. In nucleotides, the CDR3 is TGTGCCAGCAGCCCCACCGGGGGGGACACCGGGGAGCTGTTTTTT. The V and J genes are TRBV9 and TRBJ2-2; TRBD2 aligns across 8 bases. The CDR3 has 15 amino acids. Germline V gene sequence: CDR1 SGDLS, CDR2 YYNGEE. V shed 4 bases and J 3 bases; nucleotides not matched to a gene: 5.

At least ten counts were recorded for this clonotype. The CDR3 DNA reads TGTGCCAGCAGCTTAGCGCGGGGACAGGGGACCGGGGAGCTGTTTTTT. Its protein is CASSLARGQGTGELFF. The J gene is TRBJ2-2, the V gene TRBV7-9; 10 bases match TRBD1. The CDR3 is made up of 16 amino acids. CDR1 is SEHNR and CDR2 is FQNEAQ in the germline V gene (reference sequence). V trimming: 0 bases; J trimming: 5 bases; junction bases outside the gene matches: 3.

This clonotype appeared many times. V and J are TRBV29-1 and TRBJ2-7; 11 bases are a match to TRBD2. V gave up 6 bases and J gave up 5 bases; unmatched junction bases: 9. The CDR3 spans 14 residues. Germline V lookup: CDR1 SQVTM, CDR2 ANQGSEA. The CDR3 nucleotides are TGCAGCGTCCAGGATAGCGGGGGGGCCCACGAGCAGTACTTC. Protein sequence: CSVQDSGGAHEQYF.

This clonotype is judged medium-sized. V is TRBV5-1 and J is TRBJ1-2; tentative D call: TRBD1 (5 bases). There are 14 residues in the CDR3. Trimming took off 0 bases at V and 8 bases at J, with 14 bases between the two ends. The germline V gene encodes CDR1 SGHRS and CDR2 YFSETQ. This CDR3 is CASSLATDTGGYTF. The DNA for the CDR3 is TGCGCCAGCAGCTTGGCCACGGACACAGGAGGCTACACCTTC.

Worth noting for this clonotype: It may be a read error: a sequence one base away is much more abundant. The chain employs TRBV11-2 and TRBJ2-3; tentative D call: TRBD2 (6 bases). This CDR3 spans 16 amino acids. Germline V gene sequence: CDR1 SGHAT, CDR2 FQNNGV. V gave up 1 base and J gave up 4 bases, with 15 bases separating them. CDR3 sequence: CASSLAGRWGADTQYF. DNA of the CDR3: TGTGCCAGCAGCTTAGCGGGCAGGTGGGGGGCAGATACGCAGTATTTT.

Concerning this clonotype itself: The junction departs from germline at one end; a sequencing error may be responsible. The chain joins TRBV28 to TRBJ2-5; D is undetermined. Germline-derived CDR1 and CDR2 are MDHEN and SYDVKM. This CDR3 spans 11 amino acids. The CDR3 protein is CDSSLRETQYF. The CDR3 DNA sequence: TGTGACAGCAGTTTACGAGAGACCCAGTACTTC. The entire variable domain, with the rest obtained from reference TRBV28 and TRBJ2-5, is as follows: DVKVTQSSRYLVKRTGEKVFLECVQDMDHENMFWYRQDPGLGLRLIYFSYDVKMKEKGDIPEGYSVSREKKERFSLILESASTNQTSMYLCDSSLRETQYFGPGTRLLVL.

This clonotype was seen ten or more times. This chain connects TRBV7-9 to TRBJ2-7; 8 positions agree with TRBD1. From germline, CDR1 is SEHNR and CDR2 FQNEAQ (reference sequence). The CDR3 runs 17 residues. With V trimmed by 5 bases and J by 2 bases, 14 bases remained unmatched. The CDR3 nucleotides are TGTGCCAGCAGCCCGGTATTAACAGGGGGGAGAGCCTACGAGCAGTACTTC. The encoded protein is CASSPVLTGGRAYEQYF.

The gene calls are TRBV7-2 and TRBJ2-7; D remains unclear. This CDR3 spans 15 amino acids. Per germline, CDR1 SGHTA and CDR2 FQGNSA. Deletions cut 5 bases from V and 12 bases from J, with 26 bases between. DNA for the CDR3: TGTGCCAGCAGCCTGGGGTATGGTATTTCCCAAGTGCGGTACTTC. This codes for CASSLGYGISQVRYF.

The V call is TRBV11-2, the J call TRBJ2-3, with 13 bases aligning to TRBD2. V lost 1 base and J lost 6; bases outside the gene matches: 7. The CDR3 sequence is 17 residues long. Germline V gives CDR1 SGHAT, CDR2 FQNNGV. Written as DNA, the CDR3 is TGTGCCAGCAGCTTAGTTTTACTAGCGGGAGGGGAGGATACGCAGTATTTT. The encoded protein is CASSLVLLAGGEDTQYF.

This clonotype showed up many times. The junction and the germline gene differ at one end; a read error may be behind it. The CDR3 loop reads CVSSLGGQGLYGYTF. DNA for the CDR3: TGCGTCAGCAGCTTGGGAGGACAGGGCCTCTATGGCTACACCTTC. The chain has TRBV5-1 and TRBJ1-2, with 8 bases fitting TRBD1. The CDR3 covers 15 residues. Per germline, CDR1 SGHRS and CDR2 YFSETQ.

This clonotype was seen at least ten times. The chain links TRBV18 to TRBJ1-4; D remains ambiguous. V was shortened by 6 bases and J by 1 base, with 6 bases between the two germline ends. Germline values: CDR1 KGHSH, CDR2 LQKENI. The CDR3 runs 13 residues. The CDR3 bases are TGTGCCAGCTCCCGGGGAACTAATGAAAAACTGTTTTTT. It is translated as CASSRGTNEKLFF.

This clonotype occurred many times. The chain combines TRBV6-5 with TRBJ2-2; maybe TRBD2 (6 bases). This CDR3 has 13 amino acids. Per the germline V gene, CDR1 is MNHEY and CDR2 is SVGAGI. The V and J ends lost 4 bases and 4 bases respectively, with 7 bases between them. CDR3 coding DNA: TGTGCCAGCAGTTGGACTACCACCGGGGAGCTGTTTTTT. Translating gives CASSWTTTGELFF.

The chain joins TRBV6-2 or TRBV6-3 to TRBJ1-2; TRBD1 agrees at 7 bases. The trim removed 6 bases at V and 3 bases at J, leaving 19 bases unmatched. The CDR3 covers 18 residues. Germline V CDR1 and CDR2: MNHEY, SVGEGT. This chain's CDR3 is CASRPGGTGAAGYYGYTF. In nucleotides, the CDR3 is TGTGCCAGCAGACCAGGGGGGACGGGGGCCGCAGGCTACTATGGCTACACCTTC.

This chain joins TRBV20-1 and TRBJ2-3; D might be TRBD1 (8 bases). V lost 2 bases to trimming and J lost 1 base, with 13 bases between them. The germline V gene has CDR1 DFQATT and CDR2 SNEGSKA (reference sequence). The CDR3 is made up of 15 amino acids. The CDR3, as DNA: TGCAGTGCTAGACACAGGGGGGGCGGCACAGATACGCAGTATTTT. Translated, it gives CSARHRGGGTDTQYF.

As for this clonotype: This may be a read error, as it is one base from a much larger clone. V usage is TRBV9 and J usage is TRBJ2-7, with TRBD2 matching 7 bases. CDR1 and CDR2 (germline): SGDLS, YYNGEE. Trimming took 0 bases from V and 3 from J; bases not matched to a gene: 3. This CDR3 region has 14 residues. The DNA for the CDR3 is TGTGCCAGCAGCGTAGATTGCGGGGGCTACGAGCAGTACTTC. This codes for CASSVDCGGYEQYF.

This clonotype appeared many times. The chain couples TRBV30 to TRBJ1-2, with TRBD1 matching over 9 bases. The trim removed 6 bases at V and 1 base at J, leaving 15 bases unmatched. This CDR3 is 17 amino acids long. Germline V gene data show CDR1 as GTSNPN and CDR2 as SVGIG (reference sequence). CDR3 in DNA: TGTGCCTGTTATCCACGAAGGGGACAGGGTTTTAACTATGGCTACACCTTC. Protein product: CACYPRRGQGFNYGYTF.

This clonotype was detected a few times. A much larger clone lies a single base off, so this may be a read error. The chain joins TRBV6-1 to TRBJ2-3; tentative D call: TRBD2 (6 bases). The CDR3 covers 16 residues. From germline, CDR1 is MNHNS and CDR2 SASEGT. The CDR3 loop reads CASSEGSGGSTDTRYF. In nucleotides, the CDR3 is TGTGCCAGCAGTGAAGGGTCCGGGGGTAGTACAGATACGCGGTATTTT.

A word on this clonotype: One end of the junction does not line up with germline, which may come from a read error. The chain carries TRBV6-1 and TRBJ1-1, with D possibly being TRBD1 (6 bases). This CDR3 region has 15 residues. Germline assignment: CDR1 MNHNS and CDR2 SASEGT. The CDR3 region has the DNA TGTGTCAGCAGTGAACCGCCCGGTACAGGGTTGGAAGCTTTCTTT. Translating gives CVSSEPPGTGLEAFF.

V is TRBV6-1 and J is TRBJ2-7; TRBD2 agrees at 8 bases. The CDR3 extends over 17 amino acids. The junction had 14 bases not matched to a gene; V was cut back by 4 bases and J by 3 bases. CDR1 is MNHNS, CDR2 SASEGT, per germline. CDR3 sequence (DNA): TGTGCCAGCAGTGGCAGAAGACTACTTAGCGGGGACTACGAGCAGTACTTC. Its translation is CASSGRRLLSGDYEQYF.

V gene TRBV2 combines with J gene TRBJ1-1, with D unclear. Germline V gene data show CDR1 as SNHLY and CDR2 as FYNNEI. V lost 2 bases to trimming and J lost 0 bases, with 10 bases between them. The CDR3 covers 15 residues. The CDR3 here is CASSESWVLNTEAFF. The CDR3 region has the DNA TGTGCCAGCAGTGAATCGTGGGTCCTGAACACTGAAGCTTTCTTT.

Details on this clonotype: A far larger clone is only one base removed, so a read error is likely. The rearrangement joins TRBV6-1 to TRBJ1-6; D gene uncertain. TRBJ1-1 matches the DNA end more closely, so the J call is doubtful. This CDR3 has 11 amino acids. CDR1 and CDR2 from the germline V gene are MNHNS and SASEGT. The CDR3 protein is CASVEYAEAFF. The CDR3, as DNA: TGTGCCAGCGTGGAGTACGCTGAAGCTTTCTTT.

This clonotype was detected many times. The chain recombines TRBV27 with TRBJ2-2; weak D call: TRBD1 (6 bases). The V gene lost 5 bases and the J gene lost 6 bases, with 13 bases spanning the gap. Germline values: CDR1 MNHEY, CDR2 SMNVEV (reference sequence). The CDR3 has 14 residues. CDR3 nucleotides: TGTGCCAGCAGTCCAACTACAGGGCCCGGGGAGCTGTTTTTT. Residues: CASSPTTGPGELFF.

This clonotype was detected ten times or more. The chain recombines TRBV19 with TRBJ1-1, with unresolved D. CDR1 and CDR2 from the germline V gene are LNHDA and SQIVND (reference sequence). V was trimmed by 3 bases and J by 11 bases, leaving 13 bases between them. The CDR3 consists of 12 residues. The CDR3 sequence: CASSIGQSRAFF. CDR3 nucleotide sequence: TGTGCCAGTAGTATTGGGCAGAGTCGTGCTTTCTTT.

The gene calls are TRBV20-1 and TRBJ2-3; possibly TRBD1 for D (5 bases). Trimming removed 7 bases at V and 1 base at J, with 18 bases between. Germline-derived CDR1 and CDR2 are DFQATT and SNEGSKA (reference sequence). The CDR3 is 15 amino acids. The CDR3 loop is CSDQGVGWGTDTQYF. DNA for the CDR3: TGCAGTGACCAAGGGGTGGGCTGGGGCACAGATACGCAGTATTTT.

In its sample, this clonotype was seen a few times. Being one base from a much bigger clone, this may be a read error. The V gene is TRBV6-5, the J gene TRBJ2-5, with TRBD1 identical over 11 bases. Germline CDR1 is MNHEY and CDR2 is SVGAGI. The CDR3 is made up of 14 amino acids. The CDR3 nucleotides read TGTGCCAGCAGTTATGGGACAGGGGGAGAGACCCGGTACTTC. Protein sequence: CASSYGTGGETRYF.

This clonotype was counted many times. The V gene is TRBV7-9, the J gene TRBJ1-2, with 7 bases identical to TRBD1. V was pared by 5 bases and J by 2 bases, with 5 bases of the junction left unmatched. Germline V gives CDR1 SEHNR, CDR2 FQNEAQ (reference sequence). This CDR3 contains 14 residues. In nucleotides, the CDR3 is TGTGCCAGCAGCCGCGGGGGACAGAACTATGGCTACACCTTC. Protein: CASSRGGQNYGYTF.